This T cell receptor (beta chain) was observed in a study of CD8+CD57+ T cells in acquired aplastic anemia. Looking at the study overall: DNA from sorted CD4+ and CD8+ cells averaged roughly 3.2 ug. Healthy donors averaged approximately 11 million reads for CD4+ cells. General study points: Shared by patients and controls, 25 to 35 CD8+ CDR3s were abundant in patients. No significant patient-versus-control difference appeared in CD8+ Simpson's diversity.

A few counts support this clonotype. Its antigen is undetermined. Genomic DNA was employed as the template in profiling TCR beta VDJ and CDR3. Each CDR3 protein gets one entry after TCRdb re-called the reads with MiXCR. This sample carries around 130,000 distinct CDR3 sequences, 48% of them seen once, and the ten largest clones take 2% to 3%. With 7 bases removed from V and 3 bases from J, the gap between germline ends came to 6 bases. The length of the CDR3 is 11 residues. Germline V gene data show CDR1 as KGHDR and CDR2 as SFDVKD. Sequencing was carried out using sorted CD4+, CD8+, or CD8+CD57+ T cells (not recorded which) from PBMCs. J is TRBJ2-7 and V is TRBV24-1; no reliable D call. The clonotype comes from a human donor in good health, serving as a control. Written as DNA, the CDR3 is TGTGCCACCAGGTCGGGCTACGAGCAGTACTTC. Encoded protein: CATRSGYEQYF.